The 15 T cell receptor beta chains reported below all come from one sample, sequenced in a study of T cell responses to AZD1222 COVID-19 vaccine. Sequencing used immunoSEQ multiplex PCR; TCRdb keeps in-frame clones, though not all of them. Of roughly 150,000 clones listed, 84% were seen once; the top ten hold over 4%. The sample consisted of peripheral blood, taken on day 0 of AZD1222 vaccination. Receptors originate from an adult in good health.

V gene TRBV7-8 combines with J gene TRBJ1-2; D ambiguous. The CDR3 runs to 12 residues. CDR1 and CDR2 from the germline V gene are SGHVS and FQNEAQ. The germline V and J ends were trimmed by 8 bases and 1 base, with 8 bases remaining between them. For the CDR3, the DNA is TGTGCCAGCGGAGGAGTTAACTATGGCTACACCTTC. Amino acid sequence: CASGGVNYGYTF.

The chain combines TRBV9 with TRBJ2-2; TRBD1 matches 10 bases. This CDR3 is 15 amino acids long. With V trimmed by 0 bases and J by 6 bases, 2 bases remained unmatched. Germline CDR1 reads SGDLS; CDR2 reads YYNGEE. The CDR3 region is CASSVAGQGAGELFF. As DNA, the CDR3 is TGTGCCAGCAGCGTAGCTGGACAGGGGGCCGGGGAGCTGTTTTTT.

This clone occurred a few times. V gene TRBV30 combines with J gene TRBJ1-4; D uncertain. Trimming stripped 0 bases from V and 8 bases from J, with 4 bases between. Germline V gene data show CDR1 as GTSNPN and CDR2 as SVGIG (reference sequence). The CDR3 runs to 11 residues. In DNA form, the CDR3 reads TGTGCCTGGAGTGTCGGGGAAAAACTGTTTTTT. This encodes CAWSVGEKLFF.

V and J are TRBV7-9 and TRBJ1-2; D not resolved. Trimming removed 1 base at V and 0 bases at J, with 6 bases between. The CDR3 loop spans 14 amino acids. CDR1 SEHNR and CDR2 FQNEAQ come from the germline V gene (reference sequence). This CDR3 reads CASSLELSNYGYTF. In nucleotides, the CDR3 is TGTGCCAGCAGCTTAGAGCTGTCTAACTATGGCTACACCTTC. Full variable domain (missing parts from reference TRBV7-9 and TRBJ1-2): DTGVSQNPRHKITKRGQNVTFRCDPISEHNRLYWYRQTLGQGPEFLTYFQNEAQLEKSRLLSDRFSAERPKGSFSTLEIQRTEQGDSAMYLCASSLELSNYGYTFGSGTRLTVV.

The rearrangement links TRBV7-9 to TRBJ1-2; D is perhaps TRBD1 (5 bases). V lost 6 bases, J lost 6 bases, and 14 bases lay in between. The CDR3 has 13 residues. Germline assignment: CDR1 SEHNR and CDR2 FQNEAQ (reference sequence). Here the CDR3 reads CASRGGTADGYTF. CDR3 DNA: TGTGCCAGCAGGGGGGGGACTGCGGATGGCTACACCTTC.

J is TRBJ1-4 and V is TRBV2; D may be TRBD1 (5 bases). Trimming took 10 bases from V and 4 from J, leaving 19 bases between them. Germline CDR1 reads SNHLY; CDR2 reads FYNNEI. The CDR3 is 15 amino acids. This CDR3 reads CATPGTVGGNEKLFF. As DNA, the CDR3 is TGTGCCACGCCCGGGACGGTCGGAGGTAATGAAAAACTGTTTTTT.

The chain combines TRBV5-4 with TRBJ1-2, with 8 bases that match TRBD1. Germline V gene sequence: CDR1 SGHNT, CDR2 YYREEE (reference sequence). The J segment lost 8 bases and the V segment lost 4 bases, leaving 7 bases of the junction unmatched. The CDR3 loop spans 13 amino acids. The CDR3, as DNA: TGTGCCAGCAGCGGCGACAGGGGTAGGGGCTACACCTTC. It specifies CASSGDRGRGYTF.

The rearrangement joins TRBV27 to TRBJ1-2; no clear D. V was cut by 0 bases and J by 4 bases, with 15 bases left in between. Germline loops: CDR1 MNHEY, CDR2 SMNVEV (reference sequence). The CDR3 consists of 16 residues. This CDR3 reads CASSLSIPPTVYGYTF. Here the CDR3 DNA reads TGTGCCAGCAGTTTATCCATTCCCCCCACGGTCTATGGCTACACCTTC.

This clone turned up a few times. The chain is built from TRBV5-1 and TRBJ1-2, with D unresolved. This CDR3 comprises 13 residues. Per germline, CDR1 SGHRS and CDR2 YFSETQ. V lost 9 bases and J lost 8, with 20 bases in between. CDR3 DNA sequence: TGCGCCACCAGGCCTAACACCCTGGAGGGCTACACCTTC. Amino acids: CATRPNTLEGYTF. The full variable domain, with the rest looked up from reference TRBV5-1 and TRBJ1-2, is KAGVTQTPRYLIKTRGQQVTLSCSPISGHRSVSWYQQTPGQGLQFLFEYFSETQRNKGNFPGRFSGRQFSNSRSEMNVSTLELGDSALYLCATRPNTLEGYTFGSGTRLTVV.

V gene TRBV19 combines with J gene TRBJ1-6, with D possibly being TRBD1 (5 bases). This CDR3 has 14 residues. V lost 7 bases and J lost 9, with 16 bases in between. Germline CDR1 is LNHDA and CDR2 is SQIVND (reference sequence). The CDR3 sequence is CASNQGNIRSPLHF. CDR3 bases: TGTGCCAGTAATCAGGGTAATATACGTTCACCCCTCCACTTT. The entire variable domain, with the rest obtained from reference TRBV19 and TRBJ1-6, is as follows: DGGITQSPKYLFRKEGQNVTLSCEQNLNHDAMYWYRQDPGQGLRLIYYSQIVNDFQKGDIAEGYSVSREKKESFPLTVTSAQKNPTAFYLCASNQGNIRSPLHFGNGTRLTVT.

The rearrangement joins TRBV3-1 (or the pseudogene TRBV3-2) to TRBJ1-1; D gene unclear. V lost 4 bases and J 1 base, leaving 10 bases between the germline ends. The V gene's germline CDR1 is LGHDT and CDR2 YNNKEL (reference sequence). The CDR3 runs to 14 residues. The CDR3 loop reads CASSLRTGNTEAFF. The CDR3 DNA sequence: TGTGCCAGCAGCCTACGGACGGGGAACACTGAAGCTTTCTTT.

CDR3 nucleotide sequence: TGTGCCAGCAGCCTGGGACAGCTCGGATCCCAAGAGACCCAGTACTTC. Translation gives CASSLGQLGSQETQYF. The gene calls are TRBV5-8 and TRBJ2-5; 7 nucleotides align to TRBD1. The germline V gene has CDR1 SGHTS and CDR2 YDEGEE. This CDR3 spans 16 amino acids. V lost 4 bases, J lost 1 base, and 10 bases stayed unmatched.

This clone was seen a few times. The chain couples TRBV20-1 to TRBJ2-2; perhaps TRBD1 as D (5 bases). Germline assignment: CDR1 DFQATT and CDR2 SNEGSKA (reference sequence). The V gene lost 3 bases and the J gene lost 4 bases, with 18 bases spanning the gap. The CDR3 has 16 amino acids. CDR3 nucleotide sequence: TGCAGTGCTAGTACGTCTGGGGCAGTCGGCACCGGGGAGCTGTTTTTT. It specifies CSASTSGAVGTGELFF.

CDR3 loop: CASSPGQVGGYTF. The CDR3 coding sequence is TGTGCCAGCAGCCCAGGGCAGGTCGGTGGCTACACCTTC. The chain links TRBV27 to TRBJ1-2; possible D gene TRBD1, 5 bases. The length of the CDR3 is 13 residues. Germline V lookup: CDR1 MNHEY, CDR2 SMNVEV (reference sequence). Trimming pared 6 bases from V and 7 bases from J, leaving 15 bases between.

The CDR3 sequence: CASSLFGGKGTEAFF. The CDR3 nucleotides read TGTGCCAGCAGCCTCTTCGGGGGGAAAGGCACTGAAGCTTTCTTT. The chain uses TRBV3-1 (or the pseudogene TRBV3-2) and TRBJ1-1, with D perhaps TRBD1 (5 bases). The CDR3 has 15 amino acids. Germline CDR1 is LGHDT and CDR2 is YNNKEL (reference sequence). V gave up 4 bases and J gave up 4 bases, with 16 bases separating them.